Listed below are T cell receptor beta chains from one sample, sequenced in a study of T-cell reconstitution after alpha-beta-depleted transplantation in children. TCRdb used MiXCR to reprocess the PCR reads, holding one entry per CDR3 protein. This table holds 350,000 to 500,000 distinct CDR3 sequences, roughly 43% found once. The sequenced sample was PBMCs, obtained before TCRalphabeta/CD19-depleted stem cell transplant. All receptors derive from a girl aged 2 to 10 with aplastic anemia, due to receive a stem cell transplant. CDR3s include the opening cysteine and the closing phenylalanine or tryptophan. D genes are given only for firm matches. The size field is filled for only some rows; it gives once, few, many or a size class.

.	12	TRBV30	TRBJ1-1	.	CAWSRTNTEAFF	TGTGCCTGGAGTCGTACGAACACTGAAGCTTTCTTT
.	16	TRBV3-1	TRBJ2-3	.	CASSQDPGTSRGTQYF	TGTGCCAGCAGCCAAGATCCCGGGACCTCGCGTGGTACGCAGTATTTT
TRBD2	18	TRBV11-2	TRBJ2-1	.	CASSRTSGRDQFNNEQFF	TGTGCCAGCAGTCGGACTAGCGGGAGGGACCAGTTCAACAATGAGCAGTTCTTC
.	14	TRBV28	TRBJ2-5	.	CASSFRRLHQTQYF	TGTGCCAGCAGTTTTCGACGCCTCCATCAGACCCAGTACTTC
.	14	TRBV5-5	TRBJ1-1	.	CASSSTGLGTEAFF	TGTGCCAGCAGTTCGACAGGTCTCGGAACTGAAGCTTTCTTT
TRBD1	16	TRBV6-5	TRBJ1-4	.	CASSNPGQGTNEKLFF	TGTGCCAGCAGTAACCCCGGACAGGGGACTAATGAAAAACTGTTTTTT
TRBD2	18	TRBV4-3	TRBJ2-3	.	CASSQGVLETSGTDTQYF	TGCGCCAGCAGCCAAGGAGTCCTTGAGACTAGCGGCACAGATACGCAGTATTTT
.	15	TRBV20-1	TRBJ2-3	once	CSAAGSRGHTDTQYF	TGCAGTGCGGCAGGCTCGCGGGGGCACACAGATACGCAGTATTTT
.	14	TRBV20-1	TRBJ2-7	many	CSAKNPWHSYEQYF	TGCAGTGCCAAAAACCCCTGGCACTCCTACGAGCAGTACTTC
TRBD1	15	TRBV20-1	TRBJ1-6	.	CSARVGDRDGSPLHF	TGCAGTGCTAGAGTGGGGGACAGGGATGGGTCACCCCTCCACTTT
.	14	TRBV6-1	TRBJ2-5	many	CASGTSRARETQYF	TGTGCCTCGGGCACGTCACGGGCTCGAGAGACCCAGTACTTC
TRBD1	16	TRBV20-1	TRBJ2-1	few	CSARDLITGDYNEQFF	TGCAGTGCTAGAGATCTTATCACAGGGGATTACAATGAGCAGTTCTTC
.	14	TRBV7-9	TRBJ1-5	few	CASSLVGGAGPQHF	TGTGCCAGCAGCTTAGTTGGGGGGGCCGGGCCCCAGCATTTT
TRBD2	15	TRBV3-1	TRBJ2-5	few	CASRGGREARETQYF	TGTGCCAGCCGCGGGGGGCGGGAGGCCCGGGAGACCCAGTACTTC
.	15	TRBV12-3/TRBV12-4	TRBJ2-6	many	CASSLWGSGANVLTF	TGTGCCAGCAGTCTTTGGGGGTCTGGGGCCAACGTCCTGACTTTC
TRBD1	15	TRBV28	TRBJ1-2	.	CASSLVSDRALGYTF	TGTGCCAGCAGTTTAGTCAGCGACAGGGCCCTAGGCTACACCTTC
TRBD1	16	TRBV10-3	TRBJ2-6	many	CAISGTGKSGANVLTF	TGTGCCATCAGCGGGACAGGGAAGTCTGGGGCCAACGTCCTGACTTTC
.	13	TRBV6-1	TRBJ1-2	.	CASSPPSSYGYTF	TGTGCCAGCAGCCCACCCTCCAGCTATGGCTACACCTTC
.	16	TRBV9	TRBJ2-1	many	CASSVAPGSSYNEQFF	TGTGCCAGCAGCGTAGCCCCAGGGAGCTCCTACAATGAGCAGTTCTTC
.	14	TRBV6-1	TRBJ2-3	.	CASSRLFSTDTQYF	TGTGCCAGCAGTCGACTATTCTCCACAGATACGCAGTATTTT
.	13	TRBV2	TRBJ1-5	few	CASSAYSNQPQHF	TGTGCCAGCAGTGCCTATAGCAATCAGCCCCAGCATTTT
.	14	TRBV5-5	TRBJ2-3	many	CASSRTGSTDTQYF	TGTGCCAGCAGCCGCACAGGATCCACAGATACGCAGTATTTT
.	12	TRBV20-1	TRBJ1-1	.	CSARSMNTEAFF	TGCAGTGCTAGGTCTATGAACACTGAAGCTTTCTTT
.	17	TRBV5-1	TRBJ2-2	.	CASSYTPGRSNTGELFF	TGCGCCAGCAGCTACACCCCCGGGAGATCGAACACCGGGGAGCTGTTTTTT
TRBD2	15	TRBV7-2	TRBJ2-2	.	CATSGSGAYTGELFF	TGTGCCACTAGCGGGAGTGGGGCTTACACCGGGGAGCTGTTTTTT
.	18	TRBV7-7	TRBJ2-2	.	CASSPSLPGVGFTRELFF	TGTGCCAGCAGCCCCTCCCTACCGGGAGTTGGTTTCACCAGGGAGCTGTTTTTT
.	15	TRBV20-1	TRBJ1-2	.	CSTLRLGALNYGYTF	TGCAGTACATTACGGTTAGGGGCGCTTAACTATGGCTACACCTTC
.	14	TRBV5-1	TRBJ1-1	.	CASSLLDRRTEAFF	TGCGCCAGCAGCTTGTTAGACCGGAGGACTGAAGCTTTCTTT
.	14	TRBV12-3/TRBV12-4	TRBJ2-7	many	CASSLFEYPYEQYF	TGTGCCAGCAGTTTGTTTGAGTACCCCTACGAGCAGTACTTC
.	13	TRBV29-1	TRBJ2-2	.	CSVEPPGAGELFF	TGCAGCGTTGAACCGCCAGGGGCCGGGGAGCTGTTTTTT
TRBD1	13	TRBV20-1	TRBJ1-4	few	CSAEDRGHEKLFF	TGCAGTGCTGAGGACAGGGGGCATGAAAAACTGTTTTTT
TRBD1	15	TRBV5-1	TRBJ2-7	.	CASSFGTGGSYEQYF	TGCGCCAGCAGCTTCGGGACAGGGGGCTCCTACGAGCAGTACTTC
TRBD2	18	TRBV6-1	TRBJ2-1	.	CASTRTSAASGAYNEQFF	TGTGCCAGCACCCGGACTAGCGCGGCCTCCGGGGCCTACAATGAGCAGTTCTTC
.	13	TRBV7-9	TRBJ2-5	once	CASSLARTETQYF	TGTGCCAGCAGCTTAGCGCGGACAGAGACCCAGTACTTC
.	15	TRBV4-1	TRBJ1-4	.	CASSQPGPTNEKLFF	TGCGCCAGCAGCCAACCGGGACCCACTAATGAAAAACTGTTTTTT
TRBD1	13	TRBV20-1	TRBJ2-1	few	CSSPGQGNNEQFF	TGCAGTTCCCCGGGACAGGGGAACAATGAGCAGTTCTTC
.	17	TRBV15	TRBJ2-6	many	CATRPGLAVSGANVLTF	TGTGCCACCAGACCTGGGTTGGCGGTCTCTGGGGCCAACGTCCTGACTTTC
TRBD2	14	TRBV6-1	TRBJ2-7	.	CASRSSGLSYEQYF	TGTGCCAGCAGGTCTAGCGGCCTCTCCTACGAGCAGTACTTC
TRBD2	15	TRBV20-1	TRBJ2-5	many	CSAHFPGLAGETQYF	TGCAGTGCACACTTCCCGGGACTAGCGGGAGAGACCCAGTACTTC
.	13	TRBV28	TRBJ2-7	many	CASSFPRFHEQYF	TGTGCCAGCAGTTTTCCCAGGTTCCACGAGCAGTACTTC
.	13	TRBV20-1	TRBJ2-1	.	CSASRGYYNEQFF	TGCAGTGCTAGCCGGGGGTACTACAATGAGCAGTTCTTC
.	16	TRBV20-1	TRBJ2-3	many	CSAETGRGGEMNTQYF	TGCAGTGCTGAGACGGGCCGGGGCGGGGAGATGAATACGCAGTATTTT
.	14	TRBV2	TRBJ2-2	.	CASSEEVNTGELFF	TGTGCCAGCAGTGAAGAGGTGAACACCGGGGAGCTGTTTTTT
TRBD2	15	TRBV7-2	TRBJ2-7	.	CASRQPGLPFYEQYF	TGTGCCAGCAGGCAACCGGGACTACCCTTCTACGAGCAGTACTTC
.	12	TRBV20-1	TRBJ2-3	.	CSARRGGEPQYF	TGCAGTGCTAGAAGGGGCGGGGAGCCGCAGTATTTT
.	14	TRBV28	TRBJ2-6	.	CASSAPPGANVLTF	TGTGCCAGCAGCGCTCCCCCTGGGGCCAACGTCCTGACTTTC
.	15	TRBV20-1	TRBJ2-1	.	CSARDGAGISNEQFF	TGCAGTGCTAGAGATGGGGCAGGGATCTCCAATGAGCAGTTCTTC
TRBD2	14	TRBV20-1	TRBJ2-1	.	CSAQRTSGQDEQFF	TGCAGTGCTCAGAGGACTAGCGGCCAAGATGAGCAGTTCTTC
TRBD2	13	TRBV7-2	TRBJ2-3	many	CASSFGRERTQYF	TGTGCCAGCAGCTTCGGGCGGGAGCGTACGCAGTATTTT
TRBD2	15	TRBV4-3	TRBJ2-7	.	CASSPLAGGTYEQYF	TGCGCCAGCAGCCCTTTAGCGGGAGGAACCTACGAGCAGTACTTC
.	16	TRBV24-1	TRBJ1-1	many	CATSVGGSGGQTEAFF	TGTGCCACCAGTGTAGGTGGGTCGGGGGGTCAGACTGAAGCTTTCTTT
.	14	TRBV10-3	TRBJ2-3	.	CAISGGTSTDTQYF	TGTGCCATCAGTGGCGGGACCAGCACAGATACGCAGTATTTT
.	14	TRBV20-1	TRBJ2-6	.	CSASGDSGANVLTF	TGCAGTGCTAGCGGAGACTCTGGGGCCAACGTCCTGACTTTC
TRBD1	13	TRBV15	TRBJ2-7	.	CATSLDRVGEQYF	TGTGCCACCAGCCTGGACAGGGTCGGCGAGCAGTACTTC
.	12	TRBV29-1	TRBJ1-1	.	CSVDNLNTEAFF	TGCAGCGTTGATAACCTGAACACTGAAGCTTTCTTT